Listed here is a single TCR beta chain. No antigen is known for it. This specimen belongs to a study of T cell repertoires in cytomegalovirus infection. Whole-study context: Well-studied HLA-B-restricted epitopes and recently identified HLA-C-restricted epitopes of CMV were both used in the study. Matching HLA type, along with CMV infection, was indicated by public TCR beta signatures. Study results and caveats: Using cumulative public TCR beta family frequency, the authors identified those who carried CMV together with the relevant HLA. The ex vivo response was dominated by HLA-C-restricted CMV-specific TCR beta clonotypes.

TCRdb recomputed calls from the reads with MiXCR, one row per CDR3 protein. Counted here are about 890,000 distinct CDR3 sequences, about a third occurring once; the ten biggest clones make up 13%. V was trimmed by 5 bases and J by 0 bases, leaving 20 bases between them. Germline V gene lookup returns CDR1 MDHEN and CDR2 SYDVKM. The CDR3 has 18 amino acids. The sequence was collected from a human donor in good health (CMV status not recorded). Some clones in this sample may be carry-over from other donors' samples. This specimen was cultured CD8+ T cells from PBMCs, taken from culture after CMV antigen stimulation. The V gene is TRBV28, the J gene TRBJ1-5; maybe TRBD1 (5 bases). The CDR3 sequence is CASSRWIRGDDSNQPQHF. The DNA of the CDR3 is TGTGCCAGCAGTCGGTGGATCCGGGGGGACGATAGCAATCAGCCCCAGCATTTT.